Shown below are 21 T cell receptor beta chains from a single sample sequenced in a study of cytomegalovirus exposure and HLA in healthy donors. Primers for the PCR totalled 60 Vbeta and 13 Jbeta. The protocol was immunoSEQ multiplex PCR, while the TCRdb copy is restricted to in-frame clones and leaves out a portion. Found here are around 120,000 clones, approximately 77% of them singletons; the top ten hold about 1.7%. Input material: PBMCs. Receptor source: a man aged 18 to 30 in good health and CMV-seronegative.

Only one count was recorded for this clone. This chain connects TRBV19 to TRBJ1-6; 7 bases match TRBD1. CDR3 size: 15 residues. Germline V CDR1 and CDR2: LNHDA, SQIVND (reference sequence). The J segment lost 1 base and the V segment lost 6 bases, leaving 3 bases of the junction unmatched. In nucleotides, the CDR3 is TGTGCCAGTAGCGAGACAGGGTCCTATAATTCACCCCTCCACTTT. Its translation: CASSETGSYNSPLHF.

CDR3 nucleotides: TGTGCCAGCAGCTTGCCGGGACAAAAAATTTACGAGCAGTACTTC. Translating gives CASSLPGQKIYEQYF. The chain combines TRBV5-4 with TRBJ2-7, with TRBD1 as a possible D gene (6 bases). Deletions cut 1 base from V and 4 bases from J, with 15 bases between. The V gene's germline CDR1 is SGHNT and CDR2 YYREEE (reference sequence). The CDR3 has 15 amino acids. The full variable domain, rest sourced from reference TRBV5-4 and TRBJ2-7, is ETGVTQSPTHLIKTRGQQVTLRCSSQSGHNTVSWYQQALGQGPQFIFQYYREEENGRGNFPPRFSGLQFPNYSSELNVNALELDDSALYLCASSLPGQKIYEQYFGPGTRLTVT.

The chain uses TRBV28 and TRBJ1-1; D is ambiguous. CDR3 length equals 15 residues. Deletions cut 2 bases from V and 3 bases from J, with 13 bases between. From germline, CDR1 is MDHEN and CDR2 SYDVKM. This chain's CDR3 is CASSLTGRRDTEAFF. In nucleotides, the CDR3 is TGTGCCAGCAGTTTAACCGGCCGTCGGGACACTGAAGCTTTCTTT.

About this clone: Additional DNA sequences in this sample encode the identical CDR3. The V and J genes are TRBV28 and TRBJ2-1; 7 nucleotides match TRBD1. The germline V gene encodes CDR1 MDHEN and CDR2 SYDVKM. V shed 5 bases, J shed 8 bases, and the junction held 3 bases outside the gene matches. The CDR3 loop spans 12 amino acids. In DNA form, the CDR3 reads TGTGCCAGCAGTCCCACAGGGGATGAGCAGTTCTTC. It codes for CASSPTGDEQFF.

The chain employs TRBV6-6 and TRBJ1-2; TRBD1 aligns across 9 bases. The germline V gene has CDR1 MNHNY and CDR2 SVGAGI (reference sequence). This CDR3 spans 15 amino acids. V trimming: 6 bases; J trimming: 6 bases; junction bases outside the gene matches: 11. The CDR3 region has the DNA TGTGCCAGCAGGACTTTCCAGGACAGGGGAAATGGCTACACCTTC. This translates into CASRTFQDRGNGYTF.

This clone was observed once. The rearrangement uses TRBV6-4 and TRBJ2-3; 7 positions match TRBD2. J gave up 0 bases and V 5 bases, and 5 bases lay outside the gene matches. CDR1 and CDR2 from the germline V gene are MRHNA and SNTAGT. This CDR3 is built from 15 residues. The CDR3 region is CASSWRGGSTDTQYF. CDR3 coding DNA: TGTGCCAGCAGTTGGAGGGGAGGGAGCACAGATACGCAGTATTTT.

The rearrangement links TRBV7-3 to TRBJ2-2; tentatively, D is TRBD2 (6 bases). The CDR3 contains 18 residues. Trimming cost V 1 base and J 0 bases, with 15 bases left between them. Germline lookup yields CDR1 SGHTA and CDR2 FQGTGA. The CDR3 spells CASSLNPPGGANTGELFF. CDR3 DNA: TGTGCCAGCAGCTTAAACCCCCCTGGAGGGGCGAACACCGGGGAGCTGTTTTTT.

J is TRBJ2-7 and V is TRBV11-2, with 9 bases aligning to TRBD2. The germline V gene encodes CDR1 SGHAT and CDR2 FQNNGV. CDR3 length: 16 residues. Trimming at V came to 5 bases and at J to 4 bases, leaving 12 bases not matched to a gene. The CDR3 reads CASSLIAGVGGYEQYF. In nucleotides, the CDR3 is TGTGCCAGCAGCCTGATAGCGGGGGTTGGGGGGTACGAGCAGTACTTC.

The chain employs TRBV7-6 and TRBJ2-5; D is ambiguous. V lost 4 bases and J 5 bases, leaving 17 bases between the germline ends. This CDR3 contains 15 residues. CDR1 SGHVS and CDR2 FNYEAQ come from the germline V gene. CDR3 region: CASSSPDDTAETQYF. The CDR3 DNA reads TGTGCCAGCAGCTCCCCAGATGACACTGCGGAGACCCAGTACTTC.

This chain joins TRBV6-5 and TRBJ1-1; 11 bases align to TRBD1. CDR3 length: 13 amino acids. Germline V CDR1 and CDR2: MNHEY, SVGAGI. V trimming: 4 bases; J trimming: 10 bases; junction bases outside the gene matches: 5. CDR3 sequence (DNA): TGTGCCAGCAGTTTCCGGACAGGGGGCGCAGCTTTCTTT. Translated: CASSFRTGGAAFF.

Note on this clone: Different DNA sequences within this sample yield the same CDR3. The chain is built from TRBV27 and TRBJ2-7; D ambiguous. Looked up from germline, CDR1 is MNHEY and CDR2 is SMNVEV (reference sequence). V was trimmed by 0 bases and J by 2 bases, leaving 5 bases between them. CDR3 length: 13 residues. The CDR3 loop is CASSLSGPYEQYF. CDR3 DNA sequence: TGTGCCAGCAGTTTATCGGGCCCCTACGAGCAGTACTTC.

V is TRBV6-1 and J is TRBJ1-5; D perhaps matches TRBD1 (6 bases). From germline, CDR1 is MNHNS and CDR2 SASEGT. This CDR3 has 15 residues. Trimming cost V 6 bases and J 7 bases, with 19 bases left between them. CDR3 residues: CASSANRDSGQPQHF. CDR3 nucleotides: TGTGCCAGCAGCGCGAACAGGGATTCGGGGCAGCCCCAGCATTTT.

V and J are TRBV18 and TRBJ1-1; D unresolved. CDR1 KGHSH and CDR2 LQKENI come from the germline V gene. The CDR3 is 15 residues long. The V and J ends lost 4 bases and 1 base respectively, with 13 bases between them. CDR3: CASSRAGSTNTEAFF. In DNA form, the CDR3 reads TGTGCCAGCTCACGGGCGGGTTCGACGAACACTGAAGCTTTCTTT.

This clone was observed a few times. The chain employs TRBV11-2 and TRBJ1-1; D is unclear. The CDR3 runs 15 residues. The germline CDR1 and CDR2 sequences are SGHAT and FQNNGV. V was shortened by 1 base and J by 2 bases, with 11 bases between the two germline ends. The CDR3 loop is CASSLASQANTEAFF. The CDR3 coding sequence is TGTGCCAGCAGCTTAGCAAGCCAGGCAAACACTGAAGCTTTCTTT. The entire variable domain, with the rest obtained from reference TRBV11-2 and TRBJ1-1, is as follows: EAGVAQSPRYKIIEKRQSVAFWCNPISGHATLYWYQQILGQGPKLLIQFQNNGVVDDSQLPKDRFSAERLKGVDSTLKIQPAKLEDSAVYLCASSLASQANTEAFFGQGTRLTVV.

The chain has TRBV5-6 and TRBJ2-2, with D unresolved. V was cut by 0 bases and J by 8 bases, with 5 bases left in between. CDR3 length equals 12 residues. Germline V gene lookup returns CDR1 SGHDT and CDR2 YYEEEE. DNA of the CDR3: TGTGCCAGCAGCTTGGCCTTGGGGGAGCTGTTTTTT. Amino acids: CASSLALGELFF.

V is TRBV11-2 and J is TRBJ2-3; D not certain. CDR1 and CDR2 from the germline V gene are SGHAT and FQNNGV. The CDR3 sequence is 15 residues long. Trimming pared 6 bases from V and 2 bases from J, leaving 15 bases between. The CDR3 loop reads CASSFRVDNTDTQYF. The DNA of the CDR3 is TGTGCCAGCAGTTTTAGAGTAGACAACACAGATACGCAGTATTTT.

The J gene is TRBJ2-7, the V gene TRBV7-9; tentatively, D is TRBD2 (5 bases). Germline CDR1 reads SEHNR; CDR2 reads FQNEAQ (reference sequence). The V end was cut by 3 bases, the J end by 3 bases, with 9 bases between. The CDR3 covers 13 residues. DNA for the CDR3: TGTGCCAGCAGCTTCGGGGATCTCTACGAGCAGTACTTC. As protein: CASSFGDLYEQYF. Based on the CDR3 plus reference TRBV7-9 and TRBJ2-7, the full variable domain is DTGVSQNPRHKITKRGQNVTFRCDPISEHNRLYWYRQTLGQGPEFLTYFQNEAQLEKSRLLSDRFSAERPKGSFSTLEIQRTEQGDSAMYLCASSFGDLYEQYFGPGTRLTVT.

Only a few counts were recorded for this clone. In DNA, the CDR3 is TGCGCCAGCAGTTCACTAGCGGGGCGAGAGCAGTTCTTC. Translating gives CASSSLAGREQFF. V usage is TRBV5-1 and J usage is TRBJ2-1; 10 nucleotides line up with TRBD2. CDR3 length: 13 amino acids. Germline V gene lookup returns CDR1 SGHRS and CDR2 YFSETQ. V lost 5 bases and J lost 10; bases outside the gene matches: 6.

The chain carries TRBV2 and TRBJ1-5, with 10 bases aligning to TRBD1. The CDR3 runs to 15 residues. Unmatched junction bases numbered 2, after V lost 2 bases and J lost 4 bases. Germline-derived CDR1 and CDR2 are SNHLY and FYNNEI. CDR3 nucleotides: TGTGCCAGCAGTGAAAGGGGACAGGGGAATCAGCCCCAGCATTTT. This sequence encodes CASSERGQGNQPQHF.

CDR3 bases: TGTGCCAGCAGGGAACCCCTAGCGGGCCTCACCGATGAGCAGTTCTTC. As protein: CASREPLAGLTDEQFF. The chain links TRBV6-1 to TRBJ2-1; 8 bases are shared with TRBD2. V gave up 6 bases and J gave up 8 bases; unmatched junction bases: 15. The CDR3 runs to 16 residues. CDR1 and CDR2 from the germline V gene are MNHNS and SASEGT.

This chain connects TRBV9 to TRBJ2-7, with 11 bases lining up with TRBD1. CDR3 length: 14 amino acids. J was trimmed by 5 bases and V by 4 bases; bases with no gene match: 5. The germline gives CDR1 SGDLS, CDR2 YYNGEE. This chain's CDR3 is CASSPWTGGNEQYF. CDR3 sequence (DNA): TGTGCCAGCAGCCCTTGGACAGGGGGCAACGAGCAGTACTTC.